The source of this TCR beta chain is a study of blood T cell repertoires in COVID-19. Study context: The United States, Italy and Spain supplied acute and convalescent COVID-19 samples.

CDR1 is SGHNT, CDR2 YYREEE, per germline (reference sequence). Trimming stripped 2 bases from V and 6 bases from J, with 17 bases between. CDR3 size: 15 residues. Assay: immunoSEQ multiplex PCR; the TCRdb copy retains only in-frame clones and omits some. This sample carries around 100,000 clones, about 80% of them seen once, and the ten largest clones take around 10%. The J gene is TRBJ1-2, the V gene TRBV5-4, with D uncertain. Material: peripheral blood. The source of this sequence is a woman aged 70 to 79 with acute or convalescent COVID-19. The CDR3 DNA reads as TGTGCCAGCAGCTTTATCGCAACTGAGATAAATGGCTACACCTTC. Encoded protein: CASSFIATEINGYTF.